This T cell receptor beta chain was recorded in a study of T cell repertoires in cytomegalovirus infection. The V end lost 7 bases, the J end lost 2 bases, and 15 bases lay between the germline ends. The CDR3 consists of 15 residues. Germline-derived CDR1 and CDR2 are LNHDA and SQIVND (reference sequence). TCRdb redid the calling of the reads with MiXCR, one entry per CDR3 protein. The table includes 90,000 to 130,000 distinct CDR3 sequences, 10% detected once. In its sample, this clonotype was seen many times. The antigen is not known. The receptor comes from a human donor in good health (CMV status not recorded). Some clones in this sample may be carry-over from other donors' samples. The material sequenced was PBMCs, sequenced either directly or after in vitro stimulation (not recorded which). The gene calls are TRBV19 and TRBJ1-5, with D uncertain. Here the CDR3 DNA reads TGTGCCAGTATCCTGTCCTACTCGGGCAATCAGCCCCAGCATTTT. Protein: CASILSYSGNQPQHF.